This TCR beta chain was observed in a study of control samples from healthy donors and cancer patients. This CDR3 spans 14 amino acids. The germline V gene has CDR1 SGDLS and CDR2 YYNGEE. With 4 bases removed from V and 0 bases from J, the gap between germline ends came to 10 bases. Repertoires were generated with immunoSEQ multiplex PCR, while TCRdb's copy carries only in-frame clones and drops some. The sample has tens of thousands of clones, about 92% seen once. The sequencing sample was made of PBMCs. This sequence joins TRBV9 and TRBJ1-1; weak D call: TRBD1 (6 bases). This clonotype originated in a man younger than 40 with colorectal cancer. DNA of the CDR3: TGTGCCAGCAGCCCAGGGGTCATGAACACTGAAGCTTTCTTT. It codes for CASSPGVMNTEAFF.